The following is a T cell receptor beta chain sequence with its context. Its cognate antigen is unknown. The CDR3 covers 16 residues. CDR1 is SGHVS and CDR2 is FQNEAQ in the germline V gene. Between the trimmed V and J ends, which lost 4 bases and 0 bases, there was a span of 14 bases. The sort gate was single viable CD3+CD4+CD8-CD45RO+ cells for memory CD4+ T cells. CMV serostatus came from serum IgG against pp150, pp28, p38, p52. Positive selection with CD4 microbeads enriched total CD4+ T cells. This entry comes from a study of memory CD4+ T cells and cytomegalovirus serostatus. Source study methods: Out-of-frame sequences were removed, leaving 2 million to 2.5 million distinct TCRbeta sequences. Only in-frame clones appear in the TCRdb table, and some are missing; sequencing was by immunoSEQ multiplex PCR. V and J calls and clone size are as listed in that table; D and trimming were resolved from the DNA. The table lists about 27,000 clones, about 70% of them singletons.

Study findings and constraints: Each of 60 to 80 CMV-associated TCRbeta sequences occurred in one to five individuals.

The source is an adult in good health and CMV-seronegative. This rearrangement joins TRBV7-8 to TRBJ2-3; maybe TRBD1 (6 bases). Sequencing was done on a sample of memory CD4+ T cells from blood. DNA of the CDR3: TGTGCCAGCAGCTCGTGGGGGCTCCCTAGCACAGATACGCAGTATTTT. It translates to CASSSWGLPSTDTQYF.